Below are 2 T cell receptor beta chains sequenced from a single sample in a study of blood T cell repertoires in COVID-19. Clones were read by immunoSEQ multiplex PCR, and TCRdb kept only the in-frame ones, dropping some. Of approximately 280,000 clones listed, 85% were seen once; the top ten hold under 3%. The sequenced material came from PBMCs or T cells enriched from blood (not recorded which). The receptors were sampled from a woman aged 45-65 years who had recovered from COVID-19.

In this sample, this clone turned up once. CDR3 sequence: CAISEFEGQDNEQFF. The CDR3 DNA is TGTGCCATCAGTGAGTTTGAAGGACAGGACAATGAGCAGTTCTTC. The V gene is TRBV10-3, the J gene TRBJ2-1; TRBD1 matches at 7 bases. This CDR3 is built from 15 residues. Per the germline V gene, CDR1 is ENHRY and CDR2 is SYGVKD. V trimming: 1 base; J trimming: 5 bases; junction bases outside the gene matches: 5.

This clone was detected once. The J gene is TRBJ1-2, the V gene TRBV30, with D uncertain. This CDR3 has 13 residues. Germline V gives CDR1 GTSNPN, CDR2 SVGIG (reference sequence). The ends were cut back, 0 bases at V and 8 bases at J, with 13 bases in the middle. CDR3 in amino acids: CAWSVGAFWGYTF. CDR3 coding DNA: TGTGCCTGGAGTGTGGGAGCATTTTGGGGCTACACCTTC.